Sequencing of this T cell receptor beta chain was carried out in a study of tumor-infiltrating lymphocytes in primary liver carcinoma (dated by TCRdb to about 2017). The study in broad terms: Between November 2015 and early 2016, 5 or 6 patients in China with histopathologically diagnosed primary liver carcinoma had their tumors surgically resected. Of the five patients, three men and two women aged 30 to 69 years, four had hepatocellular carcinoma and one had combined HCC and intrahepatic cholangiocarcinoma. The five patients had tumors staged T1-T3 N0M0, with maximum diameters ranging from about 4.2 to 10 cm. Roughly 3.5 to 7.5 million productive TCRbeta reads were obtained per sample, and no significant difference in read depth was found between tissue types. TCRbeta repertoire sequencing, expression microarrays and whole-exome sequencing were combined in the study across five regions of each liver tumor, with adjacent normal tissue and blood also included. A total of approximately 35 specimens from 5 patients, comprising approximately 25 tumor regions, 5 adjacent noncancerous liver tissues and 5 peripheral blood samples, were covered by TCRbeta repertoire sequencing. Technical replicate repertoires showed high reproducibility, with mean shared-clone rates about 0.88 and correlation coefficients above 0.95. Summary of the overall study and its limitations: Repertoire overlap was higher between tumor regions (mean about 35%) than tumor-adjacent (around 17%) or tumor-blood (14%) pairs, consistent with antigen-driven expansion. Because sequencing covered only the TCR beta chain and unpaired alpha chains were not captured, true repertoire diversity is likely underestimated. With just a few patients in the study, the authors point out that the findings should be validated in a larger study. Compared with blood, tumors had a significantly larger share of the repertoire taken up by the top 250 clones (p = 0.039). Because the samples were bulk and unsorted, CD4+ and CD8+ T cell repertoires could not be compared.

Blood RNA was extracted from unsorted whole blood with TRIzol reagent; germline DNA came from the DNeasy Blood & Tissue kit. Patients had chronic HBV infection and were treatment-naive at sampling. Before surgery, about 4 milliliters of peripheral blood were drawn into K2EDTA tubes. TCRbeta-specific cDNA was reverse-transcribed from approximately 500 ng total RNA using a constant-region primer and ProtoScript II reverse transcriptase. Construction of the TCRbeta libraries relied on three nested rounds of multiplex PCR, following a slightly modified ARM-PCR procedure. Each of the first two PCR rounds ran for about 10 cycles and used multiplex TRBV1-TRBV30 forward primers together with a Cbeta reverse primer. Sample barcodes and Illumina adapters were added in a final 25-cycle PCR using Deep VentR polymerase. Before sequencing, amplicons of 200-500 bp were purified from gel using a QIAquick gel extraction kit. An Illumina HiSeq 2500 was used to sequence the TCRbeta amplicons, generating 250-bp paired-end reads. For the original study's pipeline: Quality trimming of reads was performed with Trimmomatic v0.33, and paired reads were merged with FLASH v1.2.11 so that full CDR3 sequences could be recovered. V, D and J germline segments were assigned to the rearranged TCRbeta sequences by MiGEC v1.2.1b. VDJtools v1.0.0 computed clonotype statistics and Shannon-Wiener diversity indices. Except for diversity analysis, only the 250 most abundant clonotypes of each sample were used in subsequent analyses to reduce sampling bias. TCRdb reran the public reads through fastp at Q25 and MiXCR, keeping productive beta chains. For every CDR3 protein sequence, its rows merge into one entry that carries the most common genes and DNA. The V and J calls come from TCRdb's annotation, not from the publication. The sample table contains just over 300,000 distinct CDR3 sequences; only one count was recorded for approximately 54% of them. Approximately 17% of the sample comes from the top ten.

Only a few counts were recorded for this clonotype. The antigen it recognizes is unknown. The junction does not match germline at one end; this may be a read error. The CDR3 numbers 11 residues from cysteine through phenylalanine. The read is trimmed to its CDR3 DNA, 33 bases read in frame from base 1. Per the germline V gene, SGHDN is the CDR1 and FVKESK is the CDR2. This receptor was obtained from a woman in her thirties with primary liver carcinoma and hepatitis B virus infection. This sequence uses TRBV14 and TRBJ1-5, with the D gene too uncertain to name. Sample: peripheral blood. The DNA sequence is as follows: TGTGCCAGCAGCCAAGATCGCACCGTCATTTTT. The encoded protein is CASSQDRTVIF.